This TCR beta chain stems from a study of regulatory T cells in long-lasting Graves disease (dated by TCRdb to about 2021). Regarding the research as a whole: Patients with newly diagnosed Graves' disease had been on antithyroid drugs for under 3 months. A total of about 35 samples underwent TCR sequencing, from around 13 patients with persistent Graves' disease and roughly 20 patients with newly diagnosed Graves' disease. The study was conducted in China and was registered as a clinical trial. Patients with persistent Graves' disease were compared with patients with newly diagnosed Graves' disease using TCR sequencing and RNA sequencing of peripheral blood.

What the work shows at the level of the full study, not this receptor alone: Persistent Graves' disease patients showed lower TCR Shannon entropy and fewer highly expanded clones than newly diagnosed patients, suggesting clonal expansion. Sequencing and analysis were restricted to the TCR beta chain. Patients with persistent disease shared more public clonotypes (roughly 2,900) than newly diagnosed patients did (around 1,000). Only peripheral blood was studied, because thyroid tissue, the primary lesion, was inaccessible. The authors acknowledged the small sample size as a limitation that may reduce accuracy.

The library was prepared using multiplex PCR. The sequencing machine was an Illumina HiSeq 4000. CDR3 regions were amplified by Arm-PCR with iRepertoire HTBI primers to construct TCR beta libraries. PCR products were gel purified before sequencing. The study's own analysis went as follows. Gene usage analysis of CDR3 amino acid clonotypes relied on the 60 to 65 TRBV and 14 TRBJ segments identified across samples. Filtered high-quality paired reads were merged into contigs using COPE and FqMerger. BLAST was used to align contigs to the IMGT TRBV, TRBD and TRBJ reference genes, and CDR3 was defined following IMGT. Clonotypes above 0.1% frequency were classified as highly expanded clones. Repertoire diversity was measured by Shannon entropy, and V-J evenness by the Gini coefficient. A clonotype found in more than one individual was treated as public. The public reads were reprocessed in TCRdb via fastp at Q25 and MiXCR, keeping in-frame beta chains. Merged by CDR3 protein, the rows form single entries marked with the most common genes and DNA. The V and J calls follow TCRdb's processing rather than the paper's. Recorded for this sample are over 450,000 distinct CDR3 sequences; 12% of them occurred a single time. About 8.3% of the sample comes from the top ten.

This clonotype was counted at least ten times. Its antigen target is currently unknown. Within one base of it there is no much larger clone, and no base qualities were kept. The time point label here, explained by the study, means: newly diagnosed GD, antithyroid drugs for less than 3 months. For both TCR sequencing and RNA sequencing, RNA was extracted from PBMCs in TRIzol. The diagnosis of Graves' disease was made according to American Thyroid Association guidelines. Patients for the study were recruited at an endocrinology department in Xi'an, China. From each patient, about 9.7 milliliters of peripheral blood was collected into an EDTA anticoagulant tube. Ficoll Paque Plus density gradient separation was used to isolate PBMCs, and no further T cell sorting was done. RNA quality was checked with an Agilent 2100 Bioanalyzer and agarose gel, and concentration with a NanoDrop 2000. The sample was also linked to a second study, of T cells in Graves' hyperthyroidism and ophthalmopathy. That second report states: Stable Graves' hyperthyroidism was defined as no progression to ophthalmopathy during 18 months of follow-up. Hyperthyroidism patients were newly diagnosed, had a disease duration of under 2 months, and were aged 18 to 65 years. The study excluded patients with uncontrolled infections, other autoimmune diseases, pregnancy or lactation. Clinical symptoms, serum thyroxine and TRAb, thyroid ultrasound, and orbital computed tomography formed the basis for the diagnoses. The first round of RT-PCR for the TCR CDR3 was performed with the HTBI primer set and the Qiagen OneStep RT-PCR kit. Blood samples also contained most of the expanded thyroid clonotypes (frequency above 0.001), which suggests that blood repertoires may reflect thyroid immune responses. Ophthalmopathy was separated from stable hyperthyroidism by a 13 V-J signature model, with 87.88% sensitivity and roughly 81% specificity obtained in cross-validation and 80%/75% obtained in testing. During validation, the model predicted progression to ophthalmopathy a median of approximately six months ahead of onset, with almost 71% sensitivity and about 75% specificity. To identify distinguishing TCR V-J signatures, a discovery cohort of about 95 patients was used, comprising 40 to 45 with Graves' ophthalmopathy and around 60 with stable Graves' hyperthyroidism. An independent validation cohort of fewer than 20 hyperthyroidism patients and approximately 16 patients who later progressed to ophthalmopathy tested prospective prediction of ophthalmopathy. For training and testing, the 100 or so patients in the discovery cohort were randomly divided in a 7:3 ratio. In addition, the study compared T-cell repertoires in thyroid tissue and in blood from several Graves' hyperthyroidism patients. After blood sampling, hyperthyroidism patients were treated with methimazole at a starting dose of 30 mg daily, and ophthalmopathy patients were treated with high-dose intravenous methylprednisolone. A second multiplex PCR round built the libraries, followed by size selection and purification. Paired-end sequencing of the libraries was performed with 100 bp reads on an Illumina HiSeq2000. SOAPnuke was used to process the raw data, throwing out any read that contained adapters or uncalled bases, had a mean Phred below 15, or lacked an exact constant-primer or identifier match. COPE v1.2.5 was used to merge the high-quality paired reads, and each unique nucleotide sequence was defined as a clonotype. Clonotypes were aligned to IMGT TRBV, TRBD and TRBJ reference segments using MiTCR v1.1. The analysis included only V-J combinations with a frequency above 0.0001, which together covered more than 98% of the repertoires. The TCS score was defined as F50 (clonal expansion) divided by E x V (chaos), with BLOSUM62-based TCRdist calculated between CDR3 peptides within each V-J. Welch's t-statistics and random forest reduced roughly 530 V-J features to roughly 13, which were used in a naive Bayes classifier (R e1071). No statistical method was used to set the sample size in advance, and investigators knew the group allocation. The paper reports TCR Vbeta CDR3 sequencing of approximately 140 peripheral blood samples: approximately 41 ophthalmopathy, fewer than 80 hyperthyroidism and around 17 progressor patients.

The receptor comes from a woman aged 25 to 39 with Graves disease. Donor details come from another sample of the same person, matched by shared clones. The source was peripheral blood mononuclear cells (PBMCs), collected at new diagnosis, from a patient treated with antithyroid drugs.

In nucleotide form, the sequence is TGTGCCAGCAGGTGGAGCGGGAAAGTAGATACGCAGTATTTT. Its protein reads: CASRWSGKVDTQYF. This receptor chain uses TRBV7-9 and TRBJ2-3; a stretch of 7 junction bases matches TRBD2. Relative to germline, V is missing 6 bases and J is missing 5 bases, with 8 bases of the junction outside any gene match. The CDR3 has 14 amino acids, counting the end cysteine and phenylalanine. The kept DNA is CDR3 alone, 42 bases in frame from the first base. As encoded in the germline V gene (reference sequence), CDR1 is SEHNR while CDR2 is FQNEAQ. The CDR3 plus the reference TRBV7-9 and TRBJ2-3 genes for the other parts give the full variable domain: DTGVSQNPRHKITKRGQNVTFRCDPISEHNRLYWYRQTLGQGPEFLTYFQNEAQLEKSRLLSDRFSAERPKGSFSTLEIQRTEQGDSAMYLCASRWSGKVDTQYFGPGTRLTVL.